This T cell receptor beta chain was recovered during a study of T cells after yellow fever vaccination. As TCR cDNA was made by 5'RACE template switching, a universal primer site and UMIs were added. TCRdb itself ran the 5' RACE reads through MiXCR, one entry per CDR3 protein. The sample yields hundreds of thousands of distinct CDR3 sequences, less than 9.5% seen once. The trim removed 6 bases at V and 5 bases at J, leaving 7 bases unmatched. CDR3 size: 14 residues. Germline CDR1 and CDR2: LNHDA and SQIVND (reference sequence). The source material was PBMCs, sampled 35 to 50 days after the first yellow fever vaccination. The clonotype comes from a man aged 18 to 30 who received the YFV17D yellow fever vaccine. The chain is built from TRBV19 and TRBJ2-1; 7 positions agree with TRBD1. The CDR3 sequence is CASSPDRRDNEQFF. The CDR3 DNA reads TGTGCCAGTAGCCCGGACAGGCGAGACAATGAGCAGTTCTTC.